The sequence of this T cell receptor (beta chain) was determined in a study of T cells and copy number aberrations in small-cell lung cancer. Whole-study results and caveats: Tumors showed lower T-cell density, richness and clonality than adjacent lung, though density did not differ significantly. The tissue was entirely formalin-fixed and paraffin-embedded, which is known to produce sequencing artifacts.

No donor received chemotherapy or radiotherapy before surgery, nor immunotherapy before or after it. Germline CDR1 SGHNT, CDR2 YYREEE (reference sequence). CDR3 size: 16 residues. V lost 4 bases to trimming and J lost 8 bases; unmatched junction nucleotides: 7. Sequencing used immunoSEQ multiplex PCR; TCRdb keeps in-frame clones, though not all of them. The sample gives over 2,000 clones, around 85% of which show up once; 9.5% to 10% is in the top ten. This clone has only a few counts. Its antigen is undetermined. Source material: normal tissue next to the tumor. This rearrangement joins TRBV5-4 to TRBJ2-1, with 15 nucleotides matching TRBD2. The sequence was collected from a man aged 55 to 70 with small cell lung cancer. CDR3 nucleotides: TGTGCCAGCAGCGTGGGACTAGCGGGAGGATCCCATGAGCAGTTCTTC. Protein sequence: CASSVGLAGGSHEQFF.